The rows below give T cell receptor beta chains drawn from one sample of a study of shared clonotypes between healthy human individuals. This table comes from immunoSEQ multiplex PCR, and its TCRdb copy is limited to in-frame clones, with some not included. The repertoire holds about 710,000 clones, just under 75% seen once, with less than 2% in the top ten. Source material: memory CD4+ T cells sorted from blood. These receptors all come from a woman in her twenties or thirties in good health. The CDR3 runs from the conserved cysteine through the conserved F or W. D genes are given only for firm matches. Some rows mark clone size as missing; the rest say once, few, many or name a class of expanded clone.

cdr3_aa: CASSFQGYEQYF; cdr3_nt: TGTGCCAGCAGCTTTCAGGGATACGAGCAGTACTTC; clone_size: once; v_call: TRBV7-9; d_call: .; j_call: TRBJ2-7
cdr3_aa: CASSNFPGQGADNEQFF; cdr3_nt: TGTGCCAGCAGCAATTTCCCAGGACAGGGGGCGGACAATGAGCAGTTCTTC; clone_size: .; v_call: TRBV21-1; d_call: .; j_call: TRBJ2-1
cdr3_aa: CASSQGTSPSGTQYF; cdr3_nt: TGCGCCAGCAGCCAAGGGACTTCACCTTCCGGTACGCAGTATTTT; clone_size: .; v_call: TRBV4-1; d_call: .; j_call: TRBJ2-3
cdr3_aa: CASSRGESSYEQYF; cdr3_nt: TGTGCCAGTAGTCGGGGCGAGAGCTCCTACGAGCAGTACTTC; clone_size: few; v_call: TRBV19; d_call: .; j_call: TRBJ2-7
cdr3_aa: CASSLDFRRDKKFF; cdr3_nt: TGTGCCAGCAGCCTGGACTTCCGGCGGGATAAGAAGTTCTTC; clone_size: once; v_call: TRBV11-2; d_call: .; j_call: TRBJ2-1
cdr3_aa: CASSLSSGSYNEQFF; cdr3_nt: TGCGCCAGCAGCTTGAGTAGCGGGAGCTACAATGAGCAGTTCTTC; clone_size: many; v_call: TRBV5-1; d_call: TRBD2; j_call: TRBJ2-1
cdr3_aa: CASSDEGNQPQHF; cdr3_nt: TGTGCCAGCAGTGATGAAGGGAATCAGCCCCAGCATTTT; clone_size: .; v_call: TRBV2; d_call: .; j_call: TRBJ1-5
cdr3_aa: CARRIGRSGHNYEQYF; cdr3_nt: TGTGCCCGCAGGATTGGGAGAAGCGGCCATAATTACGAGCAGTACTTC; clone_size: .; v_call: TRBV11-2; d_call: .; j_call: TRBJ2-7
cdr3_aa: CAISERQERDGYTF; cdr3_nt: TGTGCCATCAGTGAGCGGCAGGAACGTGATGGCTACACCTTC; clone_size: .; v_call: TRBV10-3; d_call: .; j_call: TRBJ1-2
cdr3_aa: CASSRGGTQETQYF; cdr3_nt: TGTGCCAGTAGTCGCGGCGGGACCCAAGAGACCCAGTACTTC; clone_size: .; v_call: TRBV19; d_call: .; j_call: TRBJ2-5
cdr3_aa: CASSQVNGFGTDTQYF; cdr3_nt: TGTGCCAGCAGCCAAGTCAACGGGTTCGGCACAGATACGCAGTATTTT; clone_size: .; v_call: TRBV14; d_call: .; j_call: TRBJ2-3
cdr3_aa: CASSYGDRGNYGYTF; cdr3_nt: TGTGCCAGCAGTTACGGGGACAGGGGAAACTATGGCTACACCTTC; clone_size: .; v_call: TRBV6-6; d_call: TRBD1; j_call: TRBJ1-2
cdr3_aa: CVRSLGGGGVDEQFF; cdr3_nt: TGTGTCAGAAGCTTAGGGGGAGGGGGAGTGGACGAGCAGTTCTTC; clone_size: .; v_call: TRBV7-5; d_call: .; j_call: TRBJ2-1
cdr3_aa: CATSRTPPGGDTQYF; cdr3_nt: TGTGCCACCAGCAGGACTCCCCCAGGTGGAGATACGCAGTATTTT; clone_size: .; v_call: TRBV15; d_call: .; j_call: TRBJ2-3
cdr3_aa: CASSERGTVNSGANVLTF; cdr3_nt: TGTGCCAGCAGTGAAAGGGGGACAGTGAACTCTGGGGCCAACGTCCTGACTTTC; clone_size: .; v_call: TRBV2; d_call: TRBD1; j_call: TRBJ2-6